This T cell receptor beta chain was identified in a study of cytomegalovirus exposure and HLA in healthy donors. Overall study results and limits: Information on immune exposure was restricted to one variable (CMV serostatus). Most TCRs appeared rarely, but some public TCRs recurred in many donors.

60 Vbeta and 13 Jbeta primers were used in PCR. TCRdb's table, derived via immunoSEQ multiplex PCR, lists solely in-frame clones and lacks some. The sample yields fewer than 150,000 clones, 73% seen once. Germline CDR1 reads MNHNY; CDR2 reads SVGAGI (reference sequence). Losses at the gene ends were 2 bases for V and 7 bases for J; bases not matched to a gene: 4. The CDR3 spans 15 residues. Turning to this clone: The antigen is unknown.

The sample was PBMCs. The receptor comes from a human donor in good health. This rearrangement joins TRBV6-6 to TRBJ1-4; TRBD1 matches at 10 bases. CDR3 amino acids: CASSYGGDRGEKLFF. For the CDR3, the DNA is TGTGCCAGCAGTTACGGTGGGGACAGGGGTGAAAAACTGTTTTTT.